What follows are 2 T cell receptor beta chains derived from one specimen sequenced in a study of cytomegalovirus exposure and HLA in healthy donors. With 60 Vbeta and 13 Jbeta primers, the PCR was carried out. Sequencing was performed with immunoSEQ multiplex PCR; in TCRdb, only in-frame clones are kept and a portion is missing. The sample lists approximately 150,000 clones; 55% to 80% were seen once. The sequencing input was PBMCs. These receptors were obtained from a woman in her sixties in good health and CMV-seropositive.

This sequence joins TRBV6-5 and TRBJ1-6; TRBD1 aligns across 8 bases. Germline V gene data show CDR1 as MNHEY and CDR2 as SVGAGI. The CDR3 sequence is 16 residues long. After removal of 0 bases from V and 7 bases from J, the junction contained 5 bases not matched to a gene. This CDR3 reads CASSYSRQGINSPLHF. In DNA form, the CDR3 reads TGTGCCAGCAGTTACTCCAGACAGGGGATAAATTCACCCCTCCACTTT.

The CDR3 DNA reads TGTGCCTGGAGGACACAGGGGGCCCGGGAGACCCAGTACTTC. Translation: CAWRTQGARETQYF. The chain combines TRBV30 with TRBJ2-5; TRBD1 matches 9 bases. V lost 3 bases, J lost 5 bases, and 7 bases stayed unmatched. The CDR3 loop spans 14 amino acids. Germline assignment: CDR1 GTSNPN and CDR2 SVGIG (reference sequence).